These T cell receptor beta chains were read from a single sample in a study of a mutant IDH1 vaccine in newly diagnosed glioma. The assay was immunoSEQ multiplex PCR, and TCRdb's table has in-frame clones only and misses some. Of about 38,000 clones in the sample, around 78% are singletons; the top ten hold over 7.5%. The sequencing here drew on PBMCs, taken from a glioma patient treated with radiotherapy, temozolomide or both. The receptors here all came from a man between 40 and 49 years old with glioma. Some clones in this sample may be carry-over from other donors' samples. Each CDR3 is given with its conserved first and last residue. Fields, in order: V gene, D gene, clone size, J gene, CDR3 protein, CDR3 DNA. D genes are given only for firm matches. Size is omitted from some rows. Given values are once, few, many or a class for expanded clones.

>TRBV18|-|-|TRBJ1-5
CASARSYNQPQHF
TGTGCCAGCGCCAGGTCGTACAATCAGCCCCAGCATTTT
>TRBV5-1|TRBD1|-|TRBJ1-1
CASSHRDRVVSTEAFF
TGCGCCAGCAGCCACCGGGACAGGGTGGTCAGCACTGAAGCTTTCTTT
>TRBV18|TRBD1|-|TRBJ1-1
CASSPTGTGVATLTEAFF
TGTGCCAGCTCACCGACCGGGACAGGGGTCGCCACTCTCACTGAAGCTTTCTTT
>TRBV5-4|TRBD2|few|TRBJ2-1
CASSLGSSGESYNEQFF
TGTGCCAGCAGCTTGGGATCTAGCGGGGAATCCTACAATGAGCAGTTCTTC
>TRBV19|-|once|TRBJ1-4
CASTPRGDNEKLFF
TGTGCCAGTACCCCGCGGGGGGATAATGAAAAACTGTTTTTT
>TRBV12-5|TRBD2|-|TRBJ2-3
CASGLMGGGYTDTQYF
TGTGCTAGTGGTTTGATGGGGGGGGGATACACAGATACGCAGTATTTT
>TRBV5-1|-|-|TRBJ1-4
CASSRETATNEKLFF
TGCGCCAGCAGCCGTGAGACAGCAACTAATGAAAAACTGTTTTTT
>TRBV7-7|-|-|TRBJ2-1
CASSLMGGEQFF
TGTGCCAGCAGCTTAATGGGGGGAGAGCAGTTCTTC
>TRBV2|-|-|TRBJ2-3
CASSESSATQYF
TGTGCCAGCAGTGAATCCAGTGCTACGCAGTATTTT
>TRBV5-4|-|-|TRBJ2-4
CASSLLPLAKNIQYF
TGTGCCAGCAGCTTGTTGCCGTTAGCCAAAAACATTCAGTACTTC
>TRBV9|-|-|TRBJ1-6
CASSVAGNSPLHF
TGTGCCAGCAGCGTAGCTGGAAATTCACCCCTCCACTTT
>TRBV2|TRBD1|-|TRBJ1-2
CASSESRQGHYGYTF
TGTGCCAGCAGTGAATCACGACAGGGCCACTATGGCTACACCTTC
>TRBV6-1|-|once|TRBJ2-7
CASSPAREQYF
TGTGCCAGCAGCCCCGCGAGGGAGCAGTACTTC
>TRBV6-5|TRBD1|-|TRBJ2-2
CASKTTQGAGELFF
TGTGCCAGCAAGACCACACAGGGGGCCGGGGAGCTGTTTTTT
>TRBV18|TRBD1|few|TRBJ1-5
CASSPDRFNQPQHF
TGTGCCAGCTCACCGGACAGGTTCAATCAGCCCCAGCATTTT
>TRBV7-9|-|-|TRBJ2-7
CASSTTPAHEQYF
TGTGCCAGCAGCACAACGCCGGCCCACGAGCAGTACTTC
>TRBV30|-|once|TRBJ2-7
CAWRSGGAYEQYF
TGTGCCTGGAGAAGTGGGGGCGCTTACGAGCAGTACTTC
>TRBV2|TRBD1|-|TRBJ2-5
CASKTRDRGWETQYF
TGTGCCAGCAAAACCCGGGACAGGGGATGGGAGACCCAGTACTTC
>TRBV10-3|TRBD1|-|TRBJ2-1
CAISDSPRDRGGEQFF
TGTGCCATCAGTGACTCCCCTCGGGACAGGGGTGGTGAGCAGTTCTTC
>TRBV19|-|-|TRBJ1-1
CASSRDWDLVEAFF
TGTGCCAGTAGTAGGGACTGGGACTTAGTTGAAGCTTTCTTT
>TRBV5-5|-|-|TRBJ1-1
CASSRGANTEAFF
TGTGCCAGCAGCAGAGGGGCGAACACTGAAGCTTTCTTT
>TRBV4-2|-|-|TRBJ2-3
CASSHVRDTQYF
TGTGCCAGCAGCCACGTCCGGGATACGCAGTATTTT
>TRBV5-4|-|-|TRBJ2-5
CASSGQTQETQYF
TGTGCCAGCAGCGGACAAACCCAAGAGACCCAGTACTTC
>TRBV5-1|-|-|TRBJ2-3
CASRREFADTQYF
TGCGCCAGCAGGAGGGAATTCGCAGATACGCAGTATTTT
>TRBV7-2|TRBD2|-|TRBJ2-1
CASSSKGVAGARYNEQFF
TGTGCCAGCAGCTCAAAGGGGGTAGCGGGGGCCCGGTACAATGAGCAGTTCTTC
>TRBV4-1|TRBD1|few|TRBJ1-5
CASTDPGQGDQPQHF
TGCGCCAGCACCGACCCGGGACAGGGTGATCAGCCCCAGCATTTT
>TRBV6-1|-|-|TRBJ1-2
CASSEAGDGYTF
TGTGCCAGCAGTGAAGCCGGTGATGGCTACACCTTC
>TRBV4-2|-|-|TRBJ2-2
CASSQDKQTGELFF
TGTGCCAGCAGCCAAGATAAACAGACCGGGGAGCTGTTTTTT
>TRBV4-1|-|-|TRBJ2-1
CASSHRDLIGSDYNEQFF
TGCGCCAGCAGCCATAGGGACCTTATCGGGTCTGACTACAATGAGCAGTTCTTC
>TRBV15|-|-|TRBJ2-3
CATSRGRESTDTQYF
TGTGCCACCAGCAGAGGTCGGGAAAGCACAGATACGCAGTATTTT
>TRBV30|TRBD2|-|TRBJ2-7
CAWSPGLAGGEQYF
TGTGCCTGGAGTCCGGGACTAGCGGGGGGCGAGCAGTACTTC
>TRBV5-1|-|-|TRBJ1-2
CASNKGGTRLKPNYGYTF
TGCGCCAGTAATAAAGGAGGAACCCGACTGAAACCTAACTATGGCTACACCTTC
>TRBV21-1|-|-|TRBJ1-2
CASKGGLFGYTF
TGTGCCAGCAAAGGGGGGCTTTTTGGCTACACCTTC
>TRBV2|-|-|TRBJ2-5
CASSDLHQQETQYF
TGTGCCAGCAGTGATTTACACCAACAAGAGACCCAGTACTTC
>TRBV6-6|-|-|TRBJ2-2
CASSYDTGELFF
TGTGCCAGCAGTTACGACACCGGGGAGCTGTTTTTT
>TRBV29-1|TRBD1|-|TRBJ2-2
CSCGGQGPNTGELFF
TGCAGCTGTGGCGGACAGGGACCGAACACCGGGGAGCTGTTTTTT
>TRBV30|-|-|TRBJ1-1
CAWSLSRVTEAFF
TGTGCCTGGAGCCTCAGCCGGGTGACTGAAGCTTTCTTT
>TRBV4-2|TRBD1|-|TRBJ1-4
CASSQDGTGDDEKLFF
TGTGCCAGCAGCCAAGATGGGACAGGGGATGACGAAAAACTGTTTTTT
>TRBV5-1|TRBD1|-|TRBJ2-3
CASSSGQGGTDTQYF
TGCGCCAGCAGCAGTGGACAGGGGGGCACAGATACGCAGTATTTT
>TRBV9|-|-|TRBJ1-1
CASSVATEAFF
TGTGCCAGCAGCGTGGCCACTGAAGCTTTCTTT
>TRBV19|TRBD1|-|TRBJ2-3
CASSLRDRARYPQYF
TGTGCCAGTAGTCTGAGGGACAGGGCAAGGTATCCGCAGTATTTT
>TRBV6-1|-|-|TRBJ1-6
CASIPGHPNSPLHF
TGTGCCAGCATACCGGGACACCCTAATTCACCCCTCCACTTT
>TRBV2|-|-|TRBJ1-2
CASSATNYGYTF
TGTGCCAGCAGTGCCACCAACTATGGCTACACCTTC
>TRBV6-5|-|-|TRBJ2-7
CASSYSVAYEQYF
TGTGCCAGCAGTTACTCGGTAGCCTACGAGCAGTACTTC
>TRBV6-6|-|-|TRBJ1-3
CASSSGFSGNTIYF
TGTGCCAGCAGTTCGGGGTTCTCTGGAAACACCATATATTTT
>TRBV5-4|TRBD1|-|TRBJ1-2
CASSRTGASYGYTF
TGTGCCAGCAGCCGGACAGGGGCCAGCTATGGCTACACCTTC
>TRBV9|TRBD2|-|TRBJ2-2
CASSVGGGGASTGELFF
TGTGCCAGCAGCGTAGGAGGCGGGGGGGCCTCCACCGGGGAGCTGTTTTTT
>TRBV19|-|few|TRBJ1-2
CATYLRTESYGYTF
TGTGCCACCTATTTACGTACAGAAAGCTATGGCTACACCTTC
>TRBV5-1|-|-|TRBJ2-7
CASSLDGGASRYEQYF
TGCGCCAGCAGCTTGGATGGTGGGGCGAGCCGGTACGAGCAGTACTTC
>TRBV2|-|few|TRBJ1-4
CASSVGEGKNCFF
-
>TRBV5-5|-|-|TRBJ1-1
CASSLSPNTEAFF
TGTGCCAGCAGCTTGTCCCCGAACACTGAAGCTTTCTTT
>TRBV2|-|-|TRBJ2-7
CASSFGTQSYEQYF
TGTGCCAGCAGCTTTGGAACCCAGTCCTACGAGCAGTACTTC
>TRBV5-1|TRBD1|few|TRBJ1-6
CASSLRGQAADSPLHF
TGCGCCAGCAGCTTGAGGGGACAGGCGGCAGATTCACCCCTCCACTTT
>TRBV5-1|-|-|TRBJ1-1
CASSLGPGNTEAFF
TGCGCCAGCAGCTTGGGTCCGGGGAACACTGAAGCTTTCTTT